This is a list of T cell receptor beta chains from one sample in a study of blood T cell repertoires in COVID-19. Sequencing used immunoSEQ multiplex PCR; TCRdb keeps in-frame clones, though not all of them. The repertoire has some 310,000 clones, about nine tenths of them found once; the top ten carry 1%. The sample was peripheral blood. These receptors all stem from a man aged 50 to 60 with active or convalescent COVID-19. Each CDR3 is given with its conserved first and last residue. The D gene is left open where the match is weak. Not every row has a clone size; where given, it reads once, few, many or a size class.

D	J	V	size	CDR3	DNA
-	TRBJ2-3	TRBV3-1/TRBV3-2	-	CASSQAEADTQYF	TGTGCCAGCAGCCAAGCTGAGGCAGATACGCAGTATTTT
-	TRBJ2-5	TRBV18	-	CASSPQAQETQYF	TGTGCCAGCTCACCACAAGCACAAGAGACCCAGTACTTC
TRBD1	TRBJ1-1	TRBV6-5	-	CASTQGGMNTEAFF	TGTGCCAGCACCCAGGGGGGAATGAACACTGAAGCTTTCTTT
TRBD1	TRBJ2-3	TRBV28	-	CASNRGSTDTQYF	TGTGCCAGCAACAGGGGTAGCACAGATACGCAGTATTTT
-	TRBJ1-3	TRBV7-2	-	CASSLALGSSGNTIYF	TGTGCCAGCAGCTTAGCTCTGGGCTCCTCTGGAAACACCATATATTTT
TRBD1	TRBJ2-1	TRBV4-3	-	CASSQLGQGIRGEQFF	TGCGCCAGCAGCCAACTTGGACAGGGGATCCGGGGTGAGCAGTTCTTC
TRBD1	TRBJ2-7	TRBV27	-	CASSFGQGEYEQYF	TGTGCCAGCAGTTTTGGACAGGGGGAGTACGAGCAGTACTTC
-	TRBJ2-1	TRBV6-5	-	CASTNYNEQFF	TGTGCCAGCACCAACTACAATGAGCAGTTCTTC
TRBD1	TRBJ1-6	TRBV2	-	CASRRDTGDGGNSPLHF	TGTGCCAGCAGAAGGGACACAGGGGATGGGGGAAATTCACCCCTCCACTTT
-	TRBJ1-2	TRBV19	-	CASCVSGPSAYGYTF	TGTGCCAGCTGTGTGTCTGGGCCGTCGGCCTACGGCTACACCTTC
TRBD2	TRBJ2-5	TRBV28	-	CASSLYAGGPKETQYF	TGTGCCAGCAGTTTATACGCGGGGGGCCCAAAAGAGACCCAGTACTTC
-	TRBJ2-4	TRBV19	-	CASSINVGSPGGNIQYF	TGTGCCAGTAGTATTAACGTGGGTAGCCCCGGAGGGAACATTCAGTACTTC
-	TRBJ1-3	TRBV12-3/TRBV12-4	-	CASGVGGGNTIYF	TGTGCCAGCGGGGTTGGGGGCGGAAACACCATATATTTT
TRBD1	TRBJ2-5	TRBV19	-	CASSAGQGKETQYF	TGTGCCAGTAGTGCGGGACAGGGGAAAGAGACCCAGTACTTC
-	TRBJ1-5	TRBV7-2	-	CASSSTEGDQPQHF	TGTGCCAGCAGCTCCACAGAAGGGGATCAGCCCCAGCATTTT
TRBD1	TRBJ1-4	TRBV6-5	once	CASSSQGGDEKLFF	TGTGCCAGCAGTTCACAGGGGGGAGATGAAAAACTGTTTTTT
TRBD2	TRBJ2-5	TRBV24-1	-	CATSDTTSGGETQYF	TGTGCCACCAGTGACACTACTAGCGGGGGAGAGACCCAGTACTTC
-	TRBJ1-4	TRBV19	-	CASSVGQKNEKLFF	TGTGCCAGTAGCGTGGGGCAGAAAAATGAAAAACTGTTTTTT
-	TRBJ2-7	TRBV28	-	CASRAGTTRLSGEYF	TGTGCCAGCAGGGCCGGGACTACGAGACTTTCAGGGGAGTACTTC
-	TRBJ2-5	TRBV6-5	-	CASSFLGGTQYF	TGTGCCAGCAGTTTCTTAGGGGGGACCCAGTACTTC
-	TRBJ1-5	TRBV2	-	CASSQEEGGNQPQHF	TGTGCCAGCAGTCAGGAGGAGGGAGGCAATCAGCCCCAGCATTTT
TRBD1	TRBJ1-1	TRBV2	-	CASSGQGARGTEAFF	TGTGCCAGCAGTGGACAGGGGGCGCGGGGTACTGAAGCTTTCTTT
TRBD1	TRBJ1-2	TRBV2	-	CASSPDRAGYTF	TGTGCCAGCAGTCCAGACAGGGCTGGCTACACCTTC
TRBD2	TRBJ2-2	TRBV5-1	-	CASSSGLDTGELFF	TGCGCCAGCAGCTCCGGACTAGACACCGGGGAGCTGTTTTTT
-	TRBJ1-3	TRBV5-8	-	CANGGLSGNTIYF	TGTGCCAACGGAGGACTATCAGGAAACACCATATATTTT
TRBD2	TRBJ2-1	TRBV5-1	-	CASSVRLAEYNEQFF	TGCGCCAGCAGTGTTAGGCTAGCGGAATACAATGAGCAGTTCTTC
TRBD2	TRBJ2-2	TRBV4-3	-	CASSQQRGNTGELFF	TGCGCCAGCAGCCAACAGCGGGGGAACACCGGGGAGCTGTTTTTT
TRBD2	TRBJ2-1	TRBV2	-	CASSSTSGRPNEQFF	TGTGCCAGCAGTTCGACTAGCGGGAGGCCCAATGAGCAGTTCTTC
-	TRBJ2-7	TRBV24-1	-	CASQSPTYEQYF	TGTGCCAGCCAGTCCCCCACCTACGAGCAGTACTTC
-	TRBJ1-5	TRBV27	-	CASSLQGRYQPQHF	TGTGCCAGCAGTTTGCAAGGGAGGTATCAGCCCCAGCATTTT
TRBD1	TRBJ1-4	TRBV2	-	CASSHYRGRSTNEKLFF	TGTGCCAGCAGCCATTACAGGGGGCGGTCAACTAATGAAAAACTGTTTTTT
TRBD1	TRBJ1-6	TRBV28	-	CASSSGQLYNSPLHF	TGTGCCAGCAGTTCGGGACAGCTCTATAATTCACCCCTCCACTTT
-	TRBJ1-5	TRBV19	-	CASRYRENQPQHF	TGTGCCAGTAGGTACAGGGAAAATCAGCCCCAGCATTTT
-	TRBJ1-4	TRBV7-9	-	CASSLFGDEKLFF	TGTGCCAGCAGCTTGTTTGGAGATGAAAAACTGTTTTTT
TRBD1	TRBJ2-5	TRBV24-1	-	CATSEGTGGRETQYF	TGTGCCACCAGTGAGGGGACAGGGGGTAGAGAGACCCAGTACTTC
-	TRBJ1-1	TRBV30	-	CAWTPVSNTEAFF	TGTGCCTGGACACCGGTGTCGAACACTGAAGCTTTCTTT
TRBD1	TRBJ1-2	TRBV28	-	CASSLRGQSGDAF	TGTGCCAGCAGTTTAAGGGGACAGAGTGGTGATGCCTTC
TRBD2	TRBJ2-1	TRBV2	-	CASSVQAGNNEQFF	TGTGCCAGCAGCGTTCAAGCGGGGAACAATGAGCAGTTCTTC
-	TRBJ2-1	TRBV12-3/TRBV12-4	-	CASSFSGNEQFF	TGTGCCAGCAGTTTTAGCGGTAATGAGCAGTTCTTC
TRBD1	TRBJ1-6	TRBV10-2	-	CASSESGQGAPPLHF	TGCGCCAGCAGTGAGTCTGGGCAGGGGGCACCACCCCTCCACTTT
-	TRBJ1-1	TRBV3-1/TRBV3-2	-	CASSQSQTGNTEAFF	TGTGCCAGCAGCCAATCCCAGACGGGGAACACTGAAGCTTTCTTT